This TCR beta chain emerged from a study of cytomegalovirus exposure and HLA in healthy donors. General observations from the study: The study carried out a later analysis of TCR beta sequences. It associated under 20,000 of them with specific HLA alleles at a false discovery rate of 0.05.

Primers included in the PCR were 60 Vbeta and 13 Jbeta primers. Produced via immunoSEQ multiplex PCR; TCRdb's table is partial and in-frame only. The sample yields around 150,000 clones, about three quarters seen once. For this clone: The antigen is not known.

The junction had 7 bases not matched to a gene; V was cut back by 4 bases and J by 0 bases. CDR1 is SGHAT and CDR2 is FQNNGV in the germline V gene. This CDR3 comprises 17 residues. The rearrangement joins TRBV11-2 to TRBJ2-1; 9 nucleotides align to TRBD2. The receptor's source is a woman aged 45 to 65 in good health and CMV-seropositive. Sequencing used PBMCs. CDR3 sequence reads: CASSSLAGGGSYNEQFF. CDR3 coding DNA: TGTGCCAGCAGCTCCCTTGCGGGGGGGGGCTCCTACAATGAGCAGTTCTTC.